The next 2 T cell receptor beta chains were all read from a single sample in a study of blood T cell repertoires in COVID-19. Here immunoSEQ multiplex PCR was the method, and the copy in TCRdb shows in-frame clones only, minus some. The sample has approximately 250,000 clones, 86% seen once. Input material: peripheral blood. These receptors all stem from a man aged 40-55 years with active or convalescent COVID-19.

The CDR3 DNA reads as TGTGCCAGCAGCTTGCTACAGGGACATCTGGATGAGCAGTTCTTC. The encoded protein is CASSLLQGHLDEQFF. The chain couples TRBV5-5 to TRBJ2-1, with D maybe TRBD1 (6 bases). Trimming left V 1 base short and J 8 bases short, with 16 bases between. The CDR3 has 15 amino acids. Germline V gene sequence: CDR1 SGHKS, CDR2 YYEKEE (reference sequence).

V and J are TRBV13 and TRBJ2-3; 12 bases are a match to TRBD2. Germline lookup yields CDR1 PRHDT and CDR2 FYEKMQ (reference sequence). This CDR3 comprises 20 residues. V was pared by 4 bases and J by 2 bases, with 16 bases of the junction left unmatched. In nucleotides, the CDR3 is TGTGCCAGCAGCTCCGGACTAGCGGGAACTAGGGCCTTTAACACAGATACGCAGTATTTT. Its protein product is CASSSGLAGTRAFNTDTQYF.